The T cell receptor (beta chain) under discussion was sequenced for a study of cytomegalovirus exposure and HLA in healthy donors. Turning to the study itself: According to later analysis, the same platform produced the 120 validation and several hundred first-cohort repertoires.

As regards this clone: Its specificity is not known.

A roughly 130-subject validation cohort, separate from the 666-subject first cohort, supplied the donors. This CDR3 has 15 amino acids. V was pared by 3 bases and J by 0 bases, with 2 bases of the junction left unmatched. Germline loops: CDR1 KGHSH, CDR2 LQKENI. Points from the study as a whole: Cytomegalovirus association was listed for under 200 TCR beta chains. The tendency of first-cohort TCR clusters to co-occur in the 90 to 150 validation repertoires emerged from a later analysis.

The table came from immunoSEQ multiplex PCR; TCRdb's copy has only in-frame clones and leaves some out. Among tens of thousands of clones listed, about 89% were seen once. This sequence originates from a man between 18 and 35 years old in good health and CMV-seronegative. Sequenced: PBMCs. V is TRBV18 and J is TRBJ1-5, with 7 positions matching TRBD1. The CDR3 sequence is CASSPTGLSNQPQHF. For the CDR3, the DNA is TGTGCCAGCTCACCGACAGGGCTTAGCAATCAGCCCCAGCATTTT. Together with reference TRBV18 and TRBJ1-5, the CDR3 gives the full variable domain: NAGVMQNPRHLVRRRGQEARLRCSPMKGHSHVYWYRQLPEEGLKFMVYLQKENIIDESGMPKERFSAEFPKEGPSILRIQQVVRGDSAAYFCASSPTGLSNQPQHFGDGTRLSIL.